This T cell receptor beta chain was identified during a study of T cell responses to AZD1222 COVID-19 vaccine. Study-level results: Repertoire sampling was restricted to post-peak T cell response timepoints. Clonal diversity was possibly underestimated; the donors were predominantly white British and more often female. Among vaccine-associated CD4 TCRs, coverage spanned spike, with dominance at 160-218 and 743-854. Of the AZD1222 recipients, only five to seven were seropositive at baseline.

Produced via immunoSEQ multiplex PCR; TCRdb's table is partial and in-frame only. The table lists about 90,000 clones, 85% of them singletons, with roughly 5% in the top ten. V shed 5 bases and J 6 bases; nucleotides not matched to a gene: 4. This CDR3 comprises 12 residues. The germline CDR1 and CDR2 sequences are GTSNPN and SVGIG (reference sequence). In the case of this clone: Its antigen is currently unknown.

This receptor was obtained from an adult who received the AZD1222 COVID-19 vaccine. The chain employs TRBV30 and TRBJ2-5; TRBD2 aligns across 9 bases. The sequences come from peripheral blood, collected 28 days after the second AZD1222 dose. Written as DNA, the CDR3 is TGTGCCTGGGAAGCGGGAGGAAAGACCCAGTACTTC. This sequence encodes CAWEAGGKTQYF.